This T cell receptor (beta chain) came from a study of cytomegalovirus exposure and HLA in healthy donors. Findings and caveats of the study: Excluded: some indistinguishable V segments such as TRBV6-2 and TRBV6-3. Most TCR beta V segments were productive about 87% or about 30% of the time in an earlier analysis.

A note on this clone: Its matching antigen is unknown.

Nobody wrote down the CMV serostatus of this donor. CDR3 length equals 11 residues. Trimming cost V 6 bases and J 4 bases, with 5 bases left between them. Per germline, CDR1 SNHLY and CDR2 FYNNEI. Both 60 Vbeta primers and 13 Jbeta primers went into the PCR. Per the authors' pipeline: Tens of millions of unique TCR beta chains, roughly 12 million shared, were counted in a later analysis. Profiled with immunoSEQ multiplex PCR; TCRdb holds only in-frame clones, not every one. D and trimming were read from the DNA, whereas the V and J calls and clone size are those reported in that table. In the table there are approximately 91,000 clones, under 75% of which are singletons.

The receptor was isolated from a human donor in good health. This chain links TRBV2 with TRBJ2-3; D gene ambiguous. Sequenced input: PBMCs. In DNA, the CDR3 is TGTGCCAGCAGCTATTCAGATACGCAGTATTTT. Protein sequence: CASSYSDTQYF.